The rows below give T cell receptor beta chains drawn from one sample of a study of T cells in Graves' hyperthyroidism and ophthalmopathy. TCRdb recomputed calls from the multiplex PCR reads with MiXCR, one row per CDR3 protein. This sample has a few hundred thousand distinct CDR3 sequences; about 12% occur once, and the top ten carry 9% to 9.5%. The specimen was blood. Receptors originate from a woman aged 18-35 years with Graves' hyperthyroidism. Each CDR3 is given with its conserved first and last residue. D genes are given only for firm matches. Only part of the rows carry a size: once, few, many, or a class if the clone is expanded.

clone size	V gene	D gene	J gene	CDR3 DNA	CDR3 protein
.	TRBV15	.	TRBJ1-3	TGTGCCACCAGCAGAAGTGCAGGGATCTCTGGAAACACCATATATTTT	CATSRSAGISGNTIYF
many	TRBV7-8	.	TRBJ2-1	TGTGCCAGCAGTCCCTCTTTCGGTGAGCAGTTCTTC	CASSPSFGEQFF
many	TRBV10-1	TRBD2	TRBJ2-3	TGCGCCAGCAGTGAGAGTAGCGGGGGAGCTGTCTACACAGATACGCAGTATTTT	CASSESSGGAVYTDTQYF
.	TRBV5-6	.	TRBJ1-2	TGTGCCAGCAGCTTGGGACAGCCTCCCTATGGCTACACCTTC	CASSLGQPPYGYTF
many	TRBV2	.	TRBJ2-7	TGTGCCAGCAGTGACTACTACGAGCAGTACTTC	CASSDYYEQYF
.	TRBV4-2	TRBD2	TRBJ2-7	TGTGCCAGCAGCCAAGATTTCGAACTAGCGGGAGGTTCGGGGAGTCTTTCGGACGAGCAGTACTTC	CASSQDFELAGGSGSLSDEQYF
few	TRBV3-1	.	TRBJ2-1	TGTGCCAGCAGCCACGACAGCGGACGTATGCAGTTCTTC	CASSHDSGRMQFF
few	TRBV7-2	.	TRBJ1-5	TGTGCCAGCAGGCTAAGGGCAGGCAGCAATCAGCCCCAGCATTTT	CASRLRAGSNQPQHF
.	TRBV7-9	TRBD2	TRBJ2-1	TGTGCCAGCAGCCCTAGCGGGGGGGCCCTAGATGAGCAGTTCTTC	CASSPSGGALDEQFF
many	TRBV20-1	TRBD1	TRBJ1-1	TGCAGTGCTACCACAGGGGGGAGGGACACTGAAGCTTTCTTT	CSATTGGRDTEAFF
many	TRBV30	.	TRBJ1-5	TGTGCCGGGTCGGCGGATAGCAATCAGCCCCAGCATTTT	CAGSADSNQPQHF
many	TRBV5-1	TRBD1	TRBJ2-3	TGCGCCAGCAGCTTGACAGGGGCGAACACAGATACGCAGTATTTT	CASSLTGANTDTQYF
few	TRBV28	TRBD1	TRBJ1-1	TGTGCCAGCGCCCCTCCGGGACAGGGGGCGGGGACTGAAGCTTTCTTT	CASAPPGQGAGTEAFF
many	TRBV15	TRBD2	TRBJ2-7	TGTGCCACCAGCAGAGATACGGTCGGGGGGGAGCAGTACTTC	CATSRDTVGGEQYF
.	TRBV28	TRBD1	TRBJ2-5	TGTGCCAGCAGCCCGGGACAGGGAGAGGTAGAGACCCAGTACTTC	CASSPGQGEVETQYF
.	TRBV13	.	TRBJ1-1	TGTGCCAGCAGCTTAGGGGAAGGGAGAGCTTTCTTT	CASSLGEGRAFF
many	TRBV2	.	TRBJ2-3	TGTGCCAGCAGTGGAGAGAGTTTGTGGATCGAGGCAGATACGCAGTATTTT	CASSGESLWIEADTQYF
many	TRBV4-1	TRBD2	TRBJ2-4	TGCGCCAGCAGCCAACCCGACGAGCTAGCGGCAAACATTCAGTACTTC	CASSQPDELAANIQYF
many	TRBV28	.	TRBJ1-5	TGTGCCAGCAGTTTACGAAGGACAGTATACAATCAGCCCCAGCATTTT	CASSLRRTVYNQPQHF
many	TRBV15	.	TRBJ2-7	TGTGCCACCAGCAGTGGACAGACCTACGAGCAGTACTTC	CATSSGQTYEQYF
few	TRBV19	TRBD1	TRBJ2-1	TGTGCCAGTAGTATTGGGGCCCAGGGACAGGGGTACAATGAGCAGTTCTTC	CASSIGAQGQGYNEQFF
many	TRBV2	TRBD1	TRBJ1-5	TGTGCCAGCGGGACAGGGTTCAATCAGCCCCAGCATTTT	CASGTGFNQPQHF
many	TRBV6-1	.	TRBJ2-7	TGTGCCAGCAGCGAAATACTCCGGGTCTACGAGCAGTACTTC	CASSEILRVYEQYF
few	TRBV6-1	TRBD1	TRBJ2-2	TGTGCCAGCAGACAGGGGTCGGCCGGGGAGCTGTTTTTT	CASRQGSAGELFF
many	TRBV7-8	TRBD2	TRBJ2-7	TGTGCCAGCAGCTTAGCCAAAGCGGGAGTCCACGAGCAGTACTTC	CASSLAKAGVHEQYF
many	TRBV28	.	TRBJ1-2	TGTGCCAGCAGTCAATACGCCGGGACGCTAGCTAACTATGGCTACACCTTC	CASSQYAGTLANYGYTF
few	TRBV27	.	TRBJ2-5	TGTGCCAGCAGTTTCCTCGATCAAGAGACCCAGTACTTC	CASSFLDQETQYF
.	TRBV6-1	.	TRBJ1-1	TGTGCCAGCAGCCTAGGGATCGAGAACACTGAAGCTTTCTTT	CASSLGIENTEAFF
few	TRBV9	TRBD1	TRBJ1-6	TGTGCCAGCAGCGCCTGGGGGACAGGGGATTCACCCCTCCACTTT	CASSAWGTGDSPLHF